This entry concerns a single T cell receptor beta chain. The sample is drawn from a study of blood T cell repertoires in COVID-19. For the study at large: Material from acute and convalescent COVID-19 was sourced from the United States, Italy and Spain.

Original processing methods: Using reference gene primer amplification, nucleated cell counts were estimated. TCRdb keeps only in-frame clones here, not all; method: immunoSEQ multiplex PCR. V, J and clone size were drawn from that table, and D and trimming were deduced from the DNA. The sample yields some 150,000 clones, around four fifths seen once. Germline CDR1 and CDR2: MNHEY and SMNVEV (reference sequence). The CDR3 contains 16 residues. V lost 4 bases and J lost 11; bases outside the gene matches: 17. Donors in Cohort 3 counted as recovered after two negative PCRs, clearance, or symptom resolution.

The sequenced sample consisted of PBMCs or T cells enriched from blood (not recorded which). The chain has TRBV27 and TRBJ2-4, with 7 bases lining up with TRBD2. This clonotype was sampled from a woman aged 35 to 49 who had recovered from COVID-19. CDR3 coding DNA: TGTGCCAGCAGTTCCTACCGGGACGGGGGGTACATACTTCAGTACTTC. Its protein is CASSSYRDGGYILQYF.